The entry below gives a single T cell receptor (beta chain) sequence along with its context. Its antigen remains unidentified. No much larger clonotype is one base removed from it; base qualities were not supplied. The data belong to a study of OX40 agonist ivuxolimab in advanced cancers. Describing the broader study: Ivuxolimab, which targeted the costimulatory receptor OX40 (CD134), was an agonistic, fully human IgG2 monoclonal antibody. The paper describes the monotherapy dose-escalation part (N of about 50 patients) of the phase I trial of ivuxolimab. Peripheral TCRbeta sequencing aimed to test whether ivuxolimab altered TCR sequence diversity and caused clonal T-cell expansion. Among the approximately 50 dose-escalation patients, approximately 20 had hepatocellular carcinoma, roughly 15 melanoma, 9 renal cell carcinoma and 9 head and neck cancer. Intravenous ivuxolimab was administered to patients every 2 weeks at six dose levels: 0.01, 0.1, 0.3, 1.5, 3 and 10 mg/kg. Partial responses occurred in three dose-escalation patients: two with cutaneous melanoma and one with hepatocellular carcinoma. The dose-escalation cohort was 82.7% male with a mean age of about 60 years, ranging from 23 to 79. Prior anti-PD-1, anti-PD-L1 or anti-CTLA-4 therapy was permitted, and checkpoint inhibitors had been received by roughly 42% of dose-escalation patients.

CDR1 SGHNT and CDR2 YYREEE are derived from the germline V gene (reference sequence). V loses 4 bases of germline sequence and J loses 5 bases, and the interval between the two ends is 13 bases. The CDR3 starts with the cysteine, ends with the phenylalanine, and has 14 residues. The retained sequence is limited to the CDR3, 42 bases, with the frame set at the first base. Overall study outcomes, separate from this receptor: The antigen specificity of the clonally expanded peripheral T cells was not determined. In the 0.1-3.0 mg/kg groups, partial responders were among the patients with the lowest normalized peripheral clonal expansion, particularly in CD8+ T cells. On average, CD8+ T cells showed more expanded clones than CD4+ T cells after ivuxolimab. At doses from 0.1 to 3.0 mg/kg, clonal expansion was seen in both CD4+ and CD8+ blood T cells between baseline and week 6. Low levels of normalized T-cell clonal expansion were also seen in some nonresponding patients.

Genomic DNA was extracted from sorted cells for sequencing of the TCRbeta CDR3 region. TCRbeta CDR3 regions were sequenced using the immunoSEQ Assay. TCRdb stores this immuneACCESS table with in-frame sequences only. Part of the clones is absent; in the studies checked, under half of the shortfall reflects unresolved V genes, and no reason is known for the rest. In all, the sample holds roughly 89,000 clones, and approximately 91% of those were seen once. Together, the top ten hold around 0.35% of the sample. Patients with a history of autoimmune disease or receiving systemic immunosuppression were excluded from the trial. Peripheral blood for TCR sequencing was collected from all dose cohorts at baseline, on cycle 4 day 1, and on cycle 7 day 1. The samples were taken from a phase I, first-in-human, multicenter, open-label dose-escalation trial of ivuxolimab. Adults with locally advanced or metastatic head and neck squamous cell, hepatocellular, melanoma or renal cell carcinoma were enrolled in the trial. CD4+ and CD8+ T cells were sorted separately from peripheral blood before TCR sequencing.

The receptor chain draws on TRBV5-4 and TRBJ2-1; perhaps TRBD1 is the D gene, with 6 bases matching. This TCR was sampled from an adult with an advanced solid tumor such as melanoma, head and neck, liver or kidney cancer. The sequenced sample was CD4+ or CD8+ T cells sorted from blood, obtained in a trial of the OX40 agonist ivuxolimab. The CDR3 reads CASSKPTGDNEQFF. The sequence in DNA is TGTGCCAGCAGCAAGCCGACAGGAGACAATGAGCAGTTCTTC.